Each of the 10 T cell receptor beta chains below was sequenced from the same sample in a study of CD8+CD57+ T cells in acquired aplastic anemia. The template used for profiling TCR beta VDJ and CDR3 was genomic DNA. Using its own MiXCR run on the reads, TCRdb lists one record per CDR3 protein. The sample has 110,000 or so distinct CDR3 sequences; 40% to 65% are singletons. The sequenced sample was sorted CD4+, CD8+, or CD8+CD57+ T cells (not recorded which) from PBMCs. These receptors were obtained from a human donor in good health, serving as a control.

This clonotype occurred many times. V usage is TRBV9 and J usage is TRBJ1-1; 7 bases line up with TRBD1. CDR1 and CDR2 (germline): SGDLS, YYNGEE. Trimming took 3 bases from V and 3 from J; bases not matched to a gene: 8. The CDR3 totals 15 residues. The CDR3 nucleotides are TGTGCCAGCAGCGGCCGGGACAGCACTGACACTGAAGCTTTCTTT. Translation gives CASSGRDSTDTEAFF. The full variable domain, in which reference TRBV9 and TRBJ1-1 provide the parts outside the CDR3, is DSGVTQTPKHLITATGQRVTLRCSPRSGDLSVYWYQQSLDQGLQFLIQYYNGEERAKGNILERFSAQQFPDLHSELNLSSLELGDSALYFCASSGRDSTDTEAFFGQGTRLTVV.

This clonotype was counted many times. This chain links TRBV27 with TRBJ2-7; 9 positions agree with TRBD1. Per the germline V gene, CDR1 is MNHEY and CDR2 is SMNVEV (reference sequence). The V segment lost 2 bases and the J segment 3 bases; nucleotides outside the gene matches: 5. This CDR3 is built from 15 residues. CDR3 sequence reads: CASSLETGGIYEQYF. CDR3 DNA: TGTGCCAGCAGTTTAGAGACAGGGGGAATCTACGAGCAGTACTTC.

The chain couples TRBV25-1 to TRBJ2-3, with TRBD1 as a possible D gene (6 bases). The length of the CDR3 is 14 residues. The germline gives CDR1 MGHDK, CDR2 SYGVNS. Between the trimmed V and J ends, which lost 2 bases and 7 bases, there was a span of 13 bases. CDR3 amino acids: CASSEDRTVNTQYF. The CDR3 region has the DNA TGTGCCAGCAGTGAAGATCGGACAGTTAATACGCAGTATTTT.

This chain links TRBV10-3 with TRBJ1-1, with a possible D match to TRBD1 (5 bases). V lost 0 bases and J lost 4, with 6 bases in between. This CDR3 is 13 amino acids long. Germline assignment: CDR1 ENHRY and CDR2 SYGVKD. CDR3 in amino acids: CAISESGGTEAFF. CDR3 coding DNA: TGTGCCATCAGTGAGTCGGGGGGCACTGAAGCTTTCTTT.

In its sample, this clonotype was seen many times. This chain uses TRBV2 with TRBJ1-2; 8 positions agree with TRBD1. The length of the CDR3 is 12 residues. Germline CDR1 and CDR2: SNHLY and FYNNEI. V lost 6 bases and J lost 14; bases outside the gene matches: 11. CDR3 nucleotide sequence: TGTGCCAGCAGCACAGGGACAGGCCCGAATACCTTC. Protein: CASSTGTGPNTF. The full variable domain, rest sourced from reference TRBV2 and TRBJ1-2, is EPEVTQTPSHQVTQMGQEVILRCVPISNHLYFYWYRQILGQKVEFLVSFYNNEISEKSEIFDDQFSVERPDGSNFTLKIRSTKLEDSAMYFCASSTGTGPNTFGSGTRLTVV.

This clonotype came up many times. The chain joins TRBV24-1 to TRBJ1-4; no clear D gene. Germline CDR1 and CDR2: KGHDR and SFDVKD. Deletions cut 1 base from V and 10 bases from J, with 6 bases between. The CDR3 totals 12 residues. This CDR3 reads CATSDFEGKLFF. The CDR3 coding sequence is TGTGCCACCAGTGATTTTGAAGGAAAACTGTTTTTT.

This clonotype was observed a handful of times. The chain joins TRBV6-9 to TRBJ1-4; TRBD1 agrees at 10 bases. With 6 bases clipped from V and 2 bases from J, the junction kept 12 bases outside the gene matches. Germline V gene data show CDR1 as MNHGY and CDR2 as SVAAGI. The CDR3 sequence is 18 residues long. CDR3 region: CASSLQTGTGVTNEKLFF. DNA for the CDR3: TGTGCCAGCAGCCTACAAACCGGGACAGGGGTCACTAATGAAAAACTGTTTTTT.

This clonotype was picked up a small number of times. V and J are TRBV12-3 or TRBV12-4 and TRBJ1-1; the D gene is possibly TRBD1 (6 bases). This CDR3 has 13 residues. V gave up 4 bases and J gave up 2 bases, with 8 bases separating them. The CDR3: CASSSGANTEAFF. The CDR3 region has the DNA TGTGCCAGCAGTTCGGGGGCCAACACTGAAGCTTTCTTT.

In DNA, the CDR3 is TGCGCCAGCAGCTTGTCACAGCCTGGATACAATGAGCAGTTCTTC. Its translation is CASSLSQPGYNEQFF. The gene calls are TRBV5-1 and TRBJ2-1; no reliable D call. CDR3 size: 15 residues. V gave up 1 base and J gave up 4 bases, with 12 bases separating them. Germline V lookup: CDR1 SGHRS, CDR2 YFSETQ.

This clonotype has at least ten counts. The chain uses TRBV20-1 and TRBJ1-6, with 7 bases that match TRBD1. The germline gives CDR1 DFQATT, CDR2 SNEGSKA (reference sequence). V trimming: 1 base; J trimming: 8 bases; junction bases outside the gene matches: 8. The CDR3 is made up of 15 amino acids. CDR3 sequence: CSARGARDSHSPLHF. The CDR3 nucleotides read TGCAGTGCTAGAGGGGCACGGGACAGTCATTCACCCCTCCACTTT.